The 25 T cell receptor beta chains in this list originate from one sample, sequenced in a study of CD8 T cells in Susac syndrome. RNA in amounts of about 0.5 to 1 ug was reverse transcribed with random hexamers. TCRdb reanalysed the immunoSEQ multiplex PCR reads using MiXCR and keeps one entry per CDR3 protein. The profile covers some 110,000 distinct CDR3 sequences, with roughly 94% appearing a single time and around 0.28% taken by the ten largest. The sequenced material came from CD8+ T cells from PBMCs. These receptors came from a human donor with Susac syndrome.

The rearrangement uses TRBV7-7 and TRBJ2-7, with TRBD2 identical over 7 bases. The CDR3 has 13 residues. Trimming removed 3 bases from V and 5 bases from J; junction bases left unmatched: 4. Looked up from germline, CDR1 is SSHAT and CDR2 is FNYEAQ (reference sequence). The CDR3 region has the DNA TGTGCCAGCAGCTTGGGCGGGGGAGACGAGCAGTACTTC. This codes for CASSLGGGDEQYF.

This chain uses TRBV5-4 with TRBJ1-2, with no clear D. Trimming removed 1 base from V and 4 bases from J, with 14 bases in between. Germline-derived CDR1 and CDR2 are SGHNT and YYREEE (reference sequence). The CDR3 sequence is 15 residues long. CDR3 DNA sequence: TGTGCCAGCAGCTTGTTTAACAGCGCGCTCTATGGCTACACCTTC. Protein product: CASSLFNSALYGYTF.

The chain is built from TRBV5-6 and TRBJ2-1; tentatively, D is TRBD1 or TRBD2 (5 bases each). This CDR3 region has 16 residues. The V end lost 1 base, the J end lost 2 bases, and 13 bases lay between the germline ends. CDR1 and CDR2 (germline): SGHDT, YYEEEE. The CDR3 sequence is CASSLRGTRTYNEQFF. The CDR3 DNA is TGTGCCAGCAGCTTGCGAGGGACGCGAACCTACAATGAGCAGTTCTTC. The full variable domain, completed using reference TRBV5-6 and TRBJ2-1, is DAGVTQSPTHLIKTRGQQVTLRCSPKSGHDTVSWYQQALGQGPQFIFQYYEEEERQRGNFPDRFSGHQFPNYSSELNVNALLLGDSALYLCASSLRGTRTYNEQFFGPGTRLTVL.

V and J are TRBV5-4 and TRBJ2-4; D tentatively reads TRBD1 or TRBD2 (5 bases each). V was clipped by 0 bases and J by 9 bases, with 13 bases between them. The CDR3 totals 14 residues. From germline, CDR1 is SGHNT and CDR2 YYREEE (reference sequence). The CDR3 reads CASSLVQGEAIQYF. The CDR3 bases are TGTGCCAGCAGCTTGGTTCAGGGAGAGGCCATTCAGTACTTC.

This clonotype has just one count. This chain links TRBV29-1 with TRBJ1-2; possibly TRBD1 for D (6 bases). The CDR3 is made up of 14 amino acids. From germline, CDR1 is SQVTM and CDR2 ANQGSEA. V dropped 6 bases and J dropped 1 base, with 15 bases sitting between them. The CDR3 bases are TGCAGCGTCCGGACAGCAAATCTTAACTATGGCTACACCTTC. This encodes CSVRTANLNYGYTF.

The chain recombines TRBV4-2 with TRBJ2-7; 7 bases align to TRBD2. V lost 1 base, J lost 0 bases, and 3 bases stayed unmatched. The germline V gene has CDR1 LGHNA and CDR2 YNFKEQ. The CDR3 length is 15 residues. As DNA, the CDR3 is TGTGCCAGCAGCCAAGTGCTAGCGGACTCCTACGAGCAGTACTTC. Protein: CASSQVLADSYEQYF.

This chain connects TRBV9 to TRBJ2-3, with D possibly matching TRBD2 (6 bases). Germline CDR1 and CDR2: SGDLS and YYNGEE. CDR3 length: 15 residues. V lost 3 bases and J 4 bases, leaving 15 bases between the germline ends. The CDR3 loop is CASSGVREGADTQYF. For the CDR3, the DNA is TGTGCCAGCAGCGGCGTGCGGGAAGGGGCAGATACGCAGTATTTT.

The chain employs TRBV13 and TRBJ1-1, with 11 bases fitting TRBD1. The CDR3 is made up of 16 amino acids. Germline V gene sequence: CDR1 PRHDT, CDR2 FYEKMQ (reference sequence). J lost 6 bases, V lost 5 bases, and 11 bases had no gene match. This CDR3 is CASSEGTGGAGAEAFF. DNA for the CDR3: TGTGCCAGCAGCGAAGGGACAGGGGGAGCCGGAGCTGAAGCTTTCTTT.

The chain recombines TRBV4-2 with TRBJ2-1, with unresolved D. CDR3 length: 16 amino acids. Germline V CDR1 and CDR2: LGHNA, YNFKEQ. Trimming removed 0 bases from V and 0 bases from J, with 9 bases in between. DNA for the CDR3: TGTGCCAGCAGCCAAGAGGGCCACGACTCCTACAATGAGCAGTTCTTC. Its protein is CASSQEGHDSYNEQFF.

The chain uses TRBV7-9 and TRBJ1-2; TRBD1 agrees at 7 bases. Germline assignment: CDR1 SEHNR and CDR2 FQNEAQ (reference sequence). V lost 1 base and J lost 3; bases outside the gene matches: 2. The CDR3 runs 14 residues. CDR3 DNA: TGTGCCAGCAGCTTAGAGGGACAGCACTATGGCTACACCTTC. Translation gives CASSLEGQHYGYTF.

The gene calls are TRBV24-1 and TRBJ2-4; D perhaps matches TRBD1 (5 bases). The CDR3 is 17 amino acids. With 3 bases removed from V and 0 bases from J, the gap between germline ends came to 14 bases. Germline CDR1 and CDR2: KGHDR and SFDVKD. CDR3 bases: TGTGCCACCAGTGATGATACAGGTTTCTTAGCCAAAAACATTCAGTACTTC. It codes for CATSDDTGFLAKNIQYF.

This clonotype came up a few times. The V and J genes are TRBV12-3 or TRBV12-4 and TRBJ2-7; D ambiguous. The CDR3 is 13 residues long. V lost 4 bases and J lost 2, with 9 bases in between. The CDR3, as DNA: TGTGCCAGCAGTTGGACCGGACCCTACGAGCAGTACTTC. Translating it yields CASSWTGPYEQYF.

This rearrangement joins TRBV27 to TRBJ1-5; D is unresolved. CDR3 length: 15 residues. V lost 3 bases and J lost 2, with 11 bases in between. Germline values: CDR1 MNHEY, CDR2 SMNVEV (reference sequence). The CDR3 region is CASSFGRLGNQPQHF. CDR3 DNA sequence: TGTGCCAGCAGTTTCGGCAGGCTGGGCAATCAGCCCCAGCATTTT.

V gene TRBV20-1 combines with J gene TRBJ2-1, with D possibly TRBD1 on 6 matching bases. The CDR3 has 15 residues. Looked up from germline, CDR1 is DFQATT and CDR2 is SNEGSKA (reference sequence). V was cut by 5 bases and J by 0 bases, with 14 bases left in between. The CDR3 is CSAPRDTYSYNEQFF. DNA for the CDR3: TGCAGTGCTCCCCGGGACACATACTCCTACAATGAGCAGTTCTTC.

The chain is built from TRBV6-5 and TRBJ2-7, with TRBD2 identical over 11 bases. This CDR3 region has 16 residues. Germline V gene lookup returns CDR1 MNHEY and CDR2 SVGAGI. J lost 6 bases, V lost 0 bases, and 7 bases had no gene match. DNA for the CDR3: TGTGCCAGCAGTTACTCACCTAGCGGGGGGCTAAGCGAGCAGTACTTC. Protein: CASSYSPSGGLSEQYF.

The chain has TRBV3-1 and TRBJ2-5, with 10 bases identical to TRBD1. The CDR3 consists of 15 residues. CDR1 and CDR2 (germline): LGHDT, YNNKEL (reference sequence). With 3 bases clipped from V and 7 bases from J, the junction kept 8 bases outside the gene matches. The CDR3 DNA reads TGTGCCAGCAGCCAGGGCACCGGGACAGGGGCGACCCAGTACTTC. Its protein product is CASSQGTGTGATQYF.

The J gene is TRBJ2-4, the V gene TRBV4-1, with D possibly TRBD1 on 5 matching bases. CDR3 length: 13 residues. Germline V gene sequence: CDR1 MGHRA, CDR2 YSYEKL. V was pared by 0 bases and J by 8 bases, with 8 bases between. The CDR3 nucleotides read TGCGCCAGCAGCCAAGAGGGGCGCGACATTCAGTACTTC. Its protein is CASSQEGRDIQYF.

The chain uses TRBV6-6 and TRBJ2-5; 9 nucleotides align to TRBD2. The CDR3 loop spans 14 amino acids. The ends lost 5 bases at V and 2 bases at J; junction bases unmatched: 3. Germline V lookup: CDR1 MNHNY, CDR2 SVGAGI (reference sequence). The CDR3 nucleotides are TGTGCCAGCAGTCTGACTAGCGGACAAGAGACCCAGTACTTC. Translated: CASSLTSGQETQYF.

The chain is built from TRBV7-8 and TRBJ1-5; possibly TRBD1 for D (5 bases). V was clipped by 10 bases and J by 7 bases, with 23 bases between them. The CDR3 is 15 amino acids. Germline V CDR1 and CDR2: SGHVS, FQNEAQ. This CDR3 reads CATSSLVGPGQPQHF. The CDR3 DNA reads TGTGCCACCTCCTCCCTCGTGGGACCAGGCCAGCCCCAGCATTTT. Full variable domain (remainder filled in from reference TRBV7-8 and TRBJ1-5): GAGVSQSPRYKVAKRGQDVALRCDPISGHVSLFWYQQALGQGPEFLTYFQNEAQLDKSGLPSDRFFAERPEGSVSTLKIQRTQQEDSAVYLCATSSLVGPGQPQHFGDGTRLSIL.

The J gene is TRBJ2-1, the V gene TRBV4-1; D is uncertain. The CDR3 consists of 12 residues. The germline V gene has CDR1 MGHRA and CDR2 YSYEKL. Between the trimmed V and J ends, which lost 4 bases and 5 bases, there was a span of 6 bases. CDR3 coding DNA: TGCGCCAGCAGCCTGATTAACAATGAGCAGTTCTTC. Its protein product is CASSLINNEQFF.

This clonotype was seen just once. J is TRBJ1-1 and V is TRBV9, with D hard to call. This CDR3 region has 13 residues. The V and J ends lost 4 bases and 11 bases respectively, with 18 bases between them. Germline V gene lookup returns CDR1 SGDLS and CDR2 YYNGEE. The CDR3 DNA reads TGTGCCAGCAGCCCGCCAGCGGGGAAGTCGGCTTTCTTT. As protein: CASSPPAGKSAFF.

This rearrangement joins TRBV9 to TRBJ2-2; possibly TRBD1 for D (7 bases). Trimming shortened V by 0 bases and J by 5 bases, and 14 bases separated the two germline ends. CDR1 is SGDLS and CDR2 is YYNGEE in the germline V gene. The length of the CDR3 is 16 residues. CDR3 residues: CASSVDSGGRTGELFF. Written as DNA, the CDR3 is TGTGCCAGCAGCGTAGATTCAGGGGGGCGGACCGGGGAGCTGTTTTTT.

The gene calls are TRBV6-5 and TRBJ1-1; TRBD1 is a possible D gene (6 bases). The CDR3 is 15 residues long. CDR1 and CDR2 (germline): MNHEY, SVGAGI. Trimming removed 7 bases at V and 4 bases at J, with 19 bases between. The CDR3 reads CASNPSWGRVTEAFF. Here the CDR3 DNA reads TGTGCCAGCAACCCCAGTTGGGGGCGCGTCACTGAAGCTTTCTTT.

Only a few counts were recorded for this clonotype. V and J are TRBV7-6 and TRBJ1-1; 7 nucleotides line up with TRBD1. This CDR3 contains 13 residues. Germline V gene sequence: CDR1 SGHVS, CDR2 FNYEAQ. J was trimmed by 3 bases and V by 4 bases; bases with no gene match: 2. CDR3 DNA sequence: TGTGCCAGCAGCTGGGGACAGTACACTGAAGCTTTCTTT. This sequence encodes CASSWGQYTEAFF.

The V gene is TRBV29-1, the J gene TRBJ1-1; D gene uncertain. The V and J ends lost 7 bases and 7 bases respectively, with 13 bases between them. Per the germline V gene, CDR1 is SQVTM and CDR2 is ANQGSEA. The CDR3 covers 11 residues. CDR3 protein: CSATRSVEAFF. The CDR3 coding sequence is TGCAGCGCCACTCGATCTGTTGAAGCTTTCTTT.